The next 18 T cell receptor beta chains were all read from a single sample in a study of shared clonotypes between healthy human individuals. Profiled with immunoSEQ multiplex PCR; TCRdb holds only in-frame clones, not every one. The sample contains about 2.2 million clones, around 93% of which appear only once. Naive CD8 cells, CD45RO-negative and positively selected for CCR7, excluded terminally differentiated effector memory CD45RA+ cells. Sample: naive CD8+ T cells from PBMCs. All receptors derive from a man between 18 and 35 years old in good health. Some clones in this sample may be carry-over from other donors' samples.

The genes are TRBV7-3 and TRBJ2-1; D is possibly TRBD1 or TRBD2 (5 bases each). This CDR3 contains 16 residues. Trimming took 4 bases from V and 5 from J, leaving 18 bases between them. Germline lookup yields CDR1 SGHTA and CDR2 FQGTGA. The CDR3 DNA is TGTGCCAGCAGCTGGGACGCAGGACGATTAGACAATGAGCAGTTCTTC. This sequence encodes CASSWDAGRLDNEQFF.

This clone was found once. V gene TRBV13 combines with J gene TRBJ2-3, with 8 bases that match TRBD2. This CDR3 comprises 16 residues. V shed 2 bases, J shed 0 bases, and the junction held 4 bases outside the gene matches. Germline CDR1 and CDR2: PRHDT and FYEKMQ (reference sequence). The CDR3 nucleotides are TGTGCCAGCAGCTTAAGGACTAGCTGGAGCACAGATACGCAGTATTTT. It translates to CASSLRTSWSTDTQYF.

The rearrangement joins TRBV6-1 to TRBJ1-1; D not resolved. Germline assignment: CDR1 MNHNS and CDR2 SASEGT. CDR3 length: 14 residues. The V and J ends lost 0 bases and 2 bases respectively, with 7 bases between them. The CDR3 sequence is CASSEATLNTEAFF. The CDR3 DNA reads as TGTGCCAGCAGTGAAGCAACTCTAAACACTGAAGCTTTCTTT.

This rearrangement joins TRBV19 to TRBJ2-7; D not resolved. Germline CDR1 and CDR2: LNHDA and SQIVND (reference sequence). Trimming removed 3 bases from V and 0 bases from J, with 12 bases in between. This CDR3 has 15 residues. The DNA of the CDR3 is TGTGCCAGTAGTATGGACGGCTGGAGCTCCTACGAGCAGTACTTC. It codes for CASSMDGWSSYEQYF.

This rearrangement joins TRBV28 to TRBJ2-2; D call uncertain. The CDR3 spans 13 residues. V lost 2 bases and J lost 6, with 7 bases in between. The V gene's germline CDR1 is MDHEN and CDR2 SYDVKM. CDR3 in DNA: TGTGCCAGCAGTTTACTTTTACCCGGGGAGCTGTTTTTT. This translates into CASSLLLPGELFF.

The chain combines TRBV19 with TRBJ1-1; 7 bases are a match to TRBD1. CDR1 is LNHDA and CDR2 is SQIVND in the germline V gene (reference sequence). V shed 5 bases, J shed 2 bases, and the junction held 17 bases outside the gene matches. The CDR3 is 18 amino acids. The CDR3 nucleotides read TGTGCCAGTAGTTCATATCCTCCGGGACAGAACCCAAACACTGAAGCTTTCTTT. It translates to CASSSYPPGQNPNTEAFF.

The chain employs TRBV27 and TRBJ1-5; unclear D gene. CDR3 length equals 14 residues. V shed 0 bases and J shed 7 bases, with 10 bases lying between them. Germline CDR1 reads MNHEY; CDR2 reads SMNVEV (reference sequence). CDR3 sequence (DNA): TGTGCCAGCAGTTTATCCCCTGGGAGGCAGCCCCAGCATTTT. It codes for CASSLSPGRQPQHF.

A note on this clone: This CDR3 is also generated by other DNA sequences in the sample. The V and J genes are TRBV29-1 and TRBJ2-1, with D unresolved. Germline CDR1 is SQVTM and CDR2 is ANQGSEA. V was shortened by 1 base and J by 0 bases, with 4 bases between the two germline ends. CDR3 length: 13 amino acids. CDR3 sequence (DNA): TGCAGCGTTGAAGGGACCTCCTACAATGAGCAGTTCTTC. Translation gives CSVEGTSYNEQFF.

CDR3 DNA sequence: TGTGCCAGCAGAGACCCGAAAGACAGGGCGGAAGGCTACACCTTC. This codes for CASRDPKDRAEGYTF. J is TRBJ1-2 and V is TRBV28, with TRBD1 identical over 7 bases. Germline V gene data show CDR1 as MDHEN and CDR2 as SYDVKM. CDR3 length equals 15 residues. V trimming: 6 bases; J trimming: 8 bases; junction bases outside the gene matches: 15.

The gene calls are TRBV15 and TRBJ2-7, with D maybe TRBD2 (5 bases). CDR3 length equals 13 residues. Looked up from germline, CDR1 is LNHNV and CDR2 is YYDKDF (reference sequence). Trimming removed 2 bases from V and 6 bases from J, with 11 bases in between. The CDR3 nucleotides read TGTGCCACCAGCAGAATCGCCGGGGTCGAGCAGTACTTC. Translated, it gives CATSRIAGVEQYF.

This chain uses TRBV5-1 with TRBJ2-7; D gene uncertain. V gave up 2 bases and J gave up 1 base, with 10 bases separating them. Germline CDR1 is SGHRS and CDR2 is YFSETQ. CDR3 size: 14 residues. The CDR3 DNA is TGCGCCAGCAGCTTTATTGGGGAATCCTACGAGCAGTACTTC. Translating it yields CASSFIGESYEQYF.

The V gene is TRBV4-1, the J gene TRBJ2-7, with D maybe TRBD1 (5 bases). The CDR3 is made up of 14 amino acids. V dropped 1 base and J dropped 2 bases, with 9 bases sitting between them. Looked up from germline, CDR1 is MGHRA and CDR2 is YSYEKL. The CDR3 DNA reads TGCGCCAGCAGCCAAGGACAGTTTACCTACGAGCAGTACTTC. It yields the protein CASSQGQFTYEQYF.

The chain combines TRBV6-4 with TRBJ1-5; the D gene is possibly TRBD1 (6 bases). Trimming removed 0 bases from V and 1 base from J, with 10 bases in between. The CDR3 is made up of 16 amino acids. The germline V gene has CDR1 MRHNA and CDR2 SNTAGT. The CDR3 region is CASSDSGGRSNQPQHF. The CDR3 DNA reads TGTGCCAGCAGTGACTCAGGGGGAAGGAGCAATCAGCCCCAGCATTTT.

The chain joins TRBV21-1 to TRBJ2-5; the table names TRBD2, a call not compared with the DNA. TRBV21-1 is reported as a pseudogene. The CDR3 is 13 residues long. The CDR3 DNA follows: TGTGCCAGCAGCAAACGCGGGGGAGAGACCCAGTACTTC. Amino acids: CASSKRGGETQYF.

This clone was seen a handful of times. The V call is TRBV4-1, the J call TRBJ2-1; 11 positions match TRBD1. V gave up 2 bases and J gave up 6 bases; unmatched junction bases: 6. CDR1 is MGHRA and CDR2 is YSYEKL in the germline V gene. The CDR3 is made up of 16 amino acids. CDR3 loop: CASSQPTGQGVNEQFF. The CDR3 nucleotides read TGCGCCAGCAGCCAACCCACGGGACAGGGGGTCAATGAGCAGTTCTTC.

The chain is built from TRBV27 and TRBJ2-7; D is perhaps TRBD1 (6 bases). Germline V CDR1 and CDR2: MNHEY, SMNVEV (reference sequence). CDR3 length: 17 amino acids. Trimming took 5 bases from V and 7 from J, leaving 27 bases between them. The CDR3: CASSPFPRQDLTGEQYF. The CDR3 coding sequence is TGTGCCAGCAGTCCTTTCCCTCGACAGGACCTTACTGGGGAGCAGTACTTC.

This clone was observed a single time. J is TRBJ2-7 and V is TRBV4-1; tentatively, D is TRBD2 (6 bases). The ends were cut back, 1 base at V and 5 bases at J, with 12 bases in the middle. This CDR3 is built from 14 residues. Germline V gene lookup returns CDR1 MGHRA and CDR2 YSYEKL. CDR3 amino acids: CASSQAGVVHEQYF. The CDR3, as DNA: TGCGCCAGCAGCCAAGCGGGAGTAGTCCACGAGCAGTACTTC.

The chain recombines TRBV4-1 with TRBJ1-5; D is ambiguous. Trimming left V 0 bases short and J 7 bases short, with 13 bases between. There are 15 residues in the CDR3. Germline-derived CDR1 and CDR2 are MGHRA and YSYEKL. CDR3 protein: CASSQESRVGQPQHF. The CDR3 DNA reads TGCGCCAGCAGCCAAGAATCCCGGGTTGGCCAGCCCCAGCATTTT.